The 10 T cell receptor beta chains given below trace back to one sample, sequenced in a study of preoperative IRX-2 immunotherapy in early breast cancer (dated by TCRdb to the late 2010s). The treatment or condition label, read with the paper, signifies: preoperative locoregional IRX-2 cytokine immunotherapy. The library was generated by the immunoSEQ multiplex PCR assay. In TCRdb, the immuneACCESS table is reduced to in-frame sequences with V and J assigned. These tables do not hold every clone; where another copy was compared, an unresolved V gene accounts for under half, and the others remain unexplained. The sample table records 20,000 to 30,000 clones; roughly nine tenths of these occur just once. The top ten constitute about 9.4% of the sample. The sample in question was tumor tissue, obtained after IRX-2 immunotherapy. The receptors here all came from a human donor with breast cancer.

This rearrangement joins TRBV15 to TRBJ2-3, with 7 bases lining up with TRBD1. The CDR3 consists of 16 residues. The V and J ends lost 0 bases and 4 bases, in that order; junction bases with no gene match: 7. In germline, CDR1 is LNHNV, CDR2 YYDKDF (reference sequence). The CDR3 loop is CATSREGGARSDTQYF. Written as DNA, the CDR3 is TGTGCCACCAGCAGAGAAGGGGGCGCTCGCTCAGATACGCAGTATTTT.

This clone occurred a few times. The chain recombines TRBV27 with TRBJ1-5; TRBD1 aligns across 8 bases. Germline lookup yields CDR1 MNHEY and CDR2 SMNVEV (reference sequence). The V gene end was trimmed by 9 bases and the J gene end by 5 bases; junction bases not matched to a gene: 6. This CDR3 has 13 amino acids. The CDR3 sequence is CASGQGAHQPQHF. As DNA, the CDR3 is TGTGCCAGTGGGCAGGGGGCCCATCAGCCCCAGCATTTT.

V usage is TRBV18 and J usage is TRBJ1-2, with 7 bases lining up with TRBD1. With V trimmed by 6 bases and J by 5 bases, 12 bases remained unmatched. There are 15 residues in the CDR3. Germline V lookup: CDR1 KGHSH, CDR2 LQKENI. The CDR3 region has the DNA TGTGCCAGCTCTCTTCCTGGGACAGTTTTTTATGGCTACACCTTC. This translates into CASSLPGTVFYGYTF.

This rearrangement joins TRBV19 to TRBJ1-1, with 7 bases matching TRBD1. CDR1 is LNHDA, CDR2 SQIVND, per germline (reference sequence). Losses at the gene ends were 6 bases for V and 1 base for J; bases not matched to a gene: 5. This CDR3 is 14 amino acids long. CDR3 nucleotide sequence: TGTGCCAGTAGAAGAGACAGGGAGAACACTGAAGCTTTCTTT. Encoded protein: CASRRDRENTEAFF.

The chain carries TRBV7-2 and TRBJ2-5; the D is unclear. The CDR3 extends over 13 amino acids. Looked up from germline, CDR1 is SGHTA and CDR2 is FQGNSA. V was clipped by 3 bases and J by 2 bases, with 7 bases between them. CDR3 DNA sequence: TGTGCCAGCAGCTTCACAGTGCAAGAGACCCAGTACTTC. Its protein is CASSFTVQETQYF. Complete variable domain (other parts from reference TRBV7-2 and TRBJ2-5): GAGVSQSPSNKVTEKGKDVELRCDPISGHTALYWYRQSLGQGLEFLIYFQGNSAPDKSGLPSDRFSAERTGGSVSTLTIQRTQQEDSAVYLCASSFTVQETQYFGPGTRLLVL.

This clone is a singleton in its sample. The genes are TRBV6-6 and TRBJ1-5; D remains ambiguous. V shed 4 bases and J shed 4 bases, with 8 bases lying between them. This CDR3 spans 13 amino acids. Germline V gives CDR1 MNHNY, CDR2 SVGAGI (reference sequence). The CDR3 here is CASSFDRNQPQHF. The CDR3 nucleotides are TGTGCCAGCAGTTTCGACCGAAATCAGCCCCAGCATTTT.

This sequence joins TRBV4-2 and TRBJ1-1; 11 positions agree with TRBD1. Germline CDR1 is LGHNA and CDR2 is YNFKEQ. V trimming: 4 bases; J trimming: 6 bases; junction bases outside the gene matches: 13. The CDR3 has 17 amino acids. The CDR3 nucleotides read TGTGCCAGCAGCCCACGGACAGGGGGCGGTCAGGGGTCTGAAGCTTTCTTT. Its protein is CASSPRTGGGQGSEAFF.

The chain combines TRBV9 with TRBJ1-2, with D unclear. Between the trimmed V and J ends, which lost 1 base and 7 bases, there was a span of 8 bases. This CDR3 spans 12 amino acids. From germline, CDR1 is SGDLS and CDR2 YYNGEE. The CDR3 DNA reads TGTGCCAGCAGCGTATCTTTCGGTGGCTACACCTTC. This sequence encodes CASSVSFGGYTF. Full variable domain (outside the CDR3, taken from reference TRBV9 and TRBJ1-2): DSGVTQTPKHLITATGQRVTLRCSPRSGDLSVYWYQQSLDQGLQFLIQYYNGEERAKGNILERFSAQQFPDLHSELNLSSLELGDSALYFCASSVSFGGYTFGSGTRLTVV.

The chain recombines TRBV4-1 with TRBJ2-7, with a possible D match to TRBD1 (5 bases). Looked up from germline, CDR1 is MGHRA and CDR2 is YSYEKL. V lost 4 bases to trimming and J lost 7 bases, with 17 bases between them. The CDR3 consists of 14 residues. The DNA for the CDR3 is TGCGCCAGCAGCCTCTACCCTAGTGCAGGGGAGCAGTACTTC. This gives the protein CASSLYPSAGEQYF.

This clone was counted a single time. The chain recombines TRBV5-1 with TRBJ2-7; TRBD1 might be the D (6 bases). V dropped 3 bases and J dropped 3 bases, with 22 bases sitting between them. Germline CDR1 SGHRS, CDR2 YFSETQ. The CDR3 sequence is 17 residues long. The CDR3 region is CASSSGYRVGWVYEQYF. CDR3 coding DNA: TGCGCCAGCAGCTCGGGCTACAGGGTTGGTTGGGTCTACGAGCAGTACTTC.